Shown below are 7 T cell receptor beta chains from a single sample sequenced in a study of identical twins. TCRdb re-derived calls from the 5' RACE reads in MiXCR, one entry per CDR3 protein. Here the sample spans 750,000 to 950,000 distinct CDR3 sequences, approximately 13% being singletons. These same data were also listed under a study on yellow fever vaccine responses in identical twins.

Sequenced: PBMCs. The receptors come from a woman aged 18-29 years in good health.

This clonotype was seen more than once but under ten times. J is TRBJ1-2 and V is TRBV3-1; the D is unclear. CDR3 length equals 16 residues. Germline assignment: CDR1 LGHDT and CDR2 YNNKEL (reference sequence). Trimming took 0 bases from V and 4 from J, leaving 15 bases between them. The CDR3 spells CASSQDLAGRSYGYTF. CDR3 DNA sequence: TGTGCCAGCAGCCAAGATCTGGCGGGAAGGAGCTATGGCTACACCTTC. The full variable domain, in which reference TRBV3-1 and TRBJ1-2 provide the parts outside the CDR3, is DTAVSQTPKYLVTQMGNDKSIKCEQNLGHDTMYWYKQDSKKFLKIMFSYNNKELIINETVPNRFSPKSPDKAHLNLHINSLELGDSAVYFCASSQDLAGRSYGYTFGSGTRLTVV.

This chain uses TRBV11-2 with TRBJ1-5; 8 bases map to TRBD1. From germline, CDR1 is SGHAT and CDR2 FQNNGV. With 4 bases clipped from V and 2 bases from J, the junction kept 4 bases outside the gene matches. The CDR3 runs to 15 residues. CDR3 nucleotides: TGTGCCAGCAGCTACGGACAGGGAGGCAATCAGCCCCAGCATTTT. Encoded protein: CASSYGQGGNQPQHF.

This clonotype has more than one count but fewer than ten. V usage is TRBV3-1 and J usage is TRBJ1-2; D may be TRBD1 (5 bases). There are 13 residues in the CDR3. Germline values: CDR1 LGHDT, CDR2 YNNKEL (reference sequence). Trimming removed 0 bases at V and 13 bases at J, with 15 bases between. CDR3 nucleotides: TGTGCCAGCAGCCAAGATGCCGAGGGGAAGATCACCTTC. It specifies CASSQDAEGKITF.

This chain connects TRBV12-3 or TRBV12-4 to TRBJ2-7; 7 nucleotides match TRBD2. The V and J ends lost 7 bases and 4 bases, in that order; junction bases with no gene match: 7. The CDR3 is 13 residues long. In DNA, the CDR3 is TGTGCCAGCACAGCGGGGAGATCGTACGAGCAGTACTTC. Translating gives CASTAGRSYEQYF.

This clonotype showed up just a few times. This chain links TRBV18 with TRBJ1-4, with 7 bases that match TRBD1. In germline, CDR1 is KGHSH, CDR2 LQKENI. J was trimmed by 5 bases and V by 3 bases; bases with no gene match: 3. The CDR3 has 14 residues. The DNA of the CDR3 is TGTGCCAGCTCACCGGGACAGAAGAATGAAAAACTGTTTTTT. It encodes CASSPGQKNEKLFF.

V gene TRBV11-2 combines with J gene TRBJ1-1, with a tentative D call TRBD1 (5 bases). Germline CDR1 reads SGHAT; CDR2 reads FQNNGV. The CDR3 is 15 residues long. The V gene lost 5 bases and the J gene lost 6 bases, with 19 bases spanning the gap. The CDR3 spells CASSDLREMKPEAFF. The CDR3 nucleotides read TGTGCCAGCAGCGACCTCAGGGAAATGAAACCTGAAGCTTTCTTT.

This chain connects TRBV10-3 to TRBJ2-7, with TRBD1 identical over 8 bases. CDR1 is ENHRY, CDR2 SYGVKD, per germline. J was trimmed by 2 bases and V by 4 bases; bases with no gene match: 4. The CDR3 has 14 residues. The CDR3 loop reads CAISGTGQAYEQYV. In nucleotides, the CDR3 is TGTGCCATCAGTGGGACAGGGCAAGCCTACGAGCAGTACGTC.